This entry lists 25 T cell receptor beta chains sequenced from one sample in a study of blood T cell repertoires in COVID-19 (dated by TCRdb to 2019 to 2021). The library was produced with the immunoSEQ multiplex PCR assay. Held by TCRdb, this immuneACCESS table contains in-frame sequences only and omits some clones. Under half of the omission traces to an unresolved V gene where checked; the cause of the rest is unknown. The sample contains 50,000 to 65,000 clones, about 86% of them found a single time. In total, the top ten clones hold roughly 6% of the sample. Sequenced: peripheral blood. These receptors all stem from a human donor in a cohort sampled during active COVID-19.

This sequence joins TRBV6-5 and TRBJ1-2; D is possibly TRBD1 (6 bases). CDR1 is MNHEY and CDR2 is SVGAGI in the germline V gene. With 8 bases removed from V and 2 bases from J, the gap between germline ends came to 15 bases. This CDR3 comprises 14 residues. In nucleotides, the CDR3 is TGTGCCAGCGGGTTAAGAGACAGGAACTATGGCTACACCTTC. Translated: CASGLRDRNYGYTF.

The chain links TRBV7-3 to TRBJ1-1; D uncertain. Germline lookup yields CDR1 SGHTA and CDR2 FQGTGA. V shed 0 bases and J shed 5 bases, with 13 bases lying between them. The CDR3 runs 15 residues. The CDR3 sequence: CASSLTGGVGTEAFF. Written as DNA, the CDR3 is TGTGCCAGCAGCTTAACTGGCGGGGTTGGAACTGAAGCTTTCTTT.

This clone was observed once. The chain carries TRBV19 and TRBJ1-5; TRBD1 agrees at 10 bases. The CDR3 is made up of 17 amino acids. Germline loops: CDR1 LNHDA, CDR2 SQIVND (reference sequence). Trimming at V came to 5 bases and at J to 1 base, leaving 8 bases not matched to a gene. The chain's CDR3 is CASSSSWTGGSNQPQHF. The CDR3 DNA follows: TGTGCCAGTAGTTCATCATGGACAGGGGGAAGCAATCAGCCCCAGCATTTT. Drawing the rest from reference TRBV19 and TRBJ1-5, the complete variable domain is DGGITQSPKYLFRKEGQNVTLSCEQNLNHDAMYWYRQDPGQGLRLIYYSQIVNDFQKGDIAEGYSVSREKKESFPLTVTSAQKNPTAFYLCASSSSWTGGSNQPQHFGDGTRLSIL.

The chain uses TRBV3-1 (or the pseudogene TRBV3-2) and TRBJ1-5; D remains ambiguous. The germline V gene has CDR1 LGHDT and CDR2 YNNKEL (reference sequence). The CDR3 sequence is 14 residues long. Trimming shortened V by 0 bases and J by 7 bases, and 10 bases separated the two germline ends. The CDR3 nucleotides read TGTGCCAGCAGCCAAGAGTTAAGCCGGCAGCCCCAGCATTTT. Protein: CASSQELSRQPQHF.

This clone has more than one count but fewer than ten. The chain couples TRBV11-2 to TRBJ2-3; tentatively, D is TRBD1 (6 bases). V gave up 4 bases and J gave up 9 bases, with 23 bases separating them. Germline CDR1 is SGHAT and CDR2 is FQNNGV. This CDR3 contains 16 residues. CDR3 residues: CASSSPPRHRESTQYF. The CDR3 DNA reads TGTGCCAGCAGCTCGCCTCCCCGGCACAGGGAGTCGACGCAGTATTTT.

The chain recombines TRBV5-1 with TRBJ1-2; tentatively, D is TRBD1 (6 bases). Trimming pared 3 bases from V and 4 bases from J, leaving 10 bases between. Germline loops: CDR1 SGHRS, CDR2 YFSETQ. The CDR3 is 13 residues long. CDR3 sequence: CASSSDRPYGYTF. The CDR3 DNA follows: TGCGCCAGCAGCTCTGACAGGCCCTATGGCTACACCTTC.

The chain has TRBV7-2 and TRBJ2-3, with 8 bases lining up with TRBD2. The germline V gene encodes CDR1 SGHTA and CDR2 FQGNSA. V lost 3 bases to trimming and J lost 5 bases; unmatched junction nucleotides: 10. The CDR3 spans 16 residues. The CDR3 loop reads CASSLSGRALVDTQYF. CDR3 bases: TGTGCCAGCAGCTTGTCCGGGAGGGCCCTGGTAGATACGCAGTATTTT.

The rearrangement links TRBV5-6 to TRBJ1-1, with 7 bases fitting TRBD1. V lost 3 bases to trimming and J lost 3 bases; unmatched junction nucleotides: 8. There are 15 residues in the CDR3. Looked up from germline, CDR1 is SGHDT and CDR2 is YYEEEE. The CDR3 here is CASSSPKQGHTEAFF. CDR3 nucleotide sequence: TGTGCCAGCAGCTCACCAAAACAGGGGCACACTGAAGCTTTCTTT.

The J gene is TRBJ2-5, the V gene TRBV3-1 (or the pseudogene TRBV3-2); D possibly corresponds to TRBD1 (6 bases). V lost 1 base to trimming and J lost 7 bases, with 10 bases between them. Germline V gene lookup returns CDR1 LGHDT and CDR2 YNNKEL (reference sequence). This CDR3 contains 13 residues. The CDR3 loop is CASSQGDKGTQYF. The CDR3 DNA sequence: TGTGCCAGCAGCCAAGGGGACAAGGGGACCCAGTACTTC.

The rearrangement links TRBV29-1 to TRBJ1-6, with D tentatively TRBD1 (5 bases). Germline CDR1 reads SQVTM; CDR2 reads ANQGSEA. The CDR3 consists of 13 residues. V was cut by 7 bases and J by 7 bases, with 14 bases left in between. The CDR3 DNA follows: TGCAGCGCCCGACAGCAGGAGAATTCACCCCTCCACTTT. Translated: CSARQQENSPLHF.

This clone showed up just a few times. DNA of the CDR3: TGTGCCAGCAGCCAAGGGACAGCATTCCACTATGGCTACACCTTC. Protein: CASSQGTAFHYGYTF. The rearrangement links TRBV3-1 (or the pseudogene TRBV3-2) to TRBJ1-2; D possibly corresponds to TRBD1 (6 bases). Germline CDR1 reads LGHDT; CDR2 reads YNNKEL (reference sequence). This CDR3 contains 15 residues. V was clipped by 1 base and J by 3 bases, with 12 bases between them.

This clone was seen only once. The rearrangement joins TRBV16 to TRBJ1-2, with D perhaps TRBD1 (5 bases). V was cut by 5 bases and J by 8 bases, with 15 bases left in between. The CDR3 consists of 13 residues. Per germline, CDR1 KGHSY and CDR2 FQNENV. Here the CDR3 reads CASSLSGGKGYTF. The CDR3 nucleotides read TGTGCCAGCAGCTTGTCGGGGGGAAAAGGCTACACCTTC.

The CDR3 DNA sequence: TGTGCCAGTATGCTAGCGGGGGCAAGCACAGATACGCAGTATTTT. Encoded protein: CASMLAGASTDTQYF. The J gene is TRBJ2-3, the V gene TRBV19, with 10 nucleotides matching TRBD2. There are 15 residues in the CDR3. CDR1 is LNHDA and CDR2 is SQIVND in the germline V gene (reference sequence). With V trimmed by 7 bases and J by 0 bases, 4 bases remained unmatched.

This clone was counted between two and nine times. The chain is built from TRBV5-1 and TRBJ2-3, with a tentative D call TRBD2 (6 bases). This CDR3 contains 15 residues. Germline-derived CDR1 and CDR2 are SGHRS and YFSETQ. Trimming stripped 4 bases from V and 5 bases from J, with 17 bases between. CDR3 in amino acids: CASSISGTPGDTQYF. For the CDR3, the DNA is TGCGCCAGCAGCATTAGCGGAACCCCGGGAGATACGCAGTATTTT.

The V call is TRBV5-1, the J call TRBJ2-1; TRBD2 agrees at 9 bases. The CDR3 spans 14 residues. Germline values: CDR1 SGHRS, CDR2 YFSETQ. The junction had 1 base not matched to a gene; V was cut back by 0 bases and J by 6 bases. The CDR3 DNA follows: TGCGCCAGCAGCTTGGGACTAGCGGCCAATGAGCAGTTCTTC. As protein: CASSLGLAANEQFF.

The chain employs TRBV5-1 and TRBJ2-7; TRBD1 matches 12 bases. Germline V lookup: CDR1 SGHRS, CDR2 YFSETQ. This CDR3 is 16 amino acids long. J lost 5 bases, V lost 0 bases, and 6 bases had no gene match. CDR3 protein: CASSLGHGTGGHEQYF. As DNA, the CDR3 is TGCGCCAGCAGCTTGGGCCACGGGACAGGGGGCCACGAGCAGTACTTC.

The chain joins TRBV7-6 to TRBJ2-5, with TRBD1 matching 10 bases. The CDR3 spans 16 residues. Per germline, CDR1 SGHVS and CDR2 FNYEAQ. J lost 4 bases, V lost 5 bases, and 10 bases had no gene match. The CDR3 spells CASSQRQGADRETQYF. The CDR3 DNA reads TGTGCCAGCAGCCAGAGACAGGGGGCGGACCGAGAGACCCAGTACTTC.

This chain connects TRBV5-4 to TRBJ1-1; D remains unclear. Trimming cost V 5 bases and J 5 bases, with 19 bases left between them. The CDR3 runs to 15 residues. CDR1 is SGHNT and CDR2 is YYREEE in the germline V gene (reference sequence). CDR3 protein: CASRPSGGLTTEAFF. CDR3 sequence (DNA): TGTGCCAGCAGACCCTCAGGTGGGCTCACAACTGAAGCTTTCTTT.

This clone was seen a few times. This sequence joins TRBV11-3 and TRBJ2-7; a weak D match, TRBD2 (5 bases). The CDR3 length is 19 residues. V shed 1 base and J shed 5 bases, with 27 bases lying between them. Germline CDR1 SGHNT, CDR2 YENEEA. The CDR3 spells CASSLVPPTDDREIDEQYF. The CDR3 DNA follows: TGTGCCAGCAGCTTAGTCCCTCCCACAGACGATAGGGAGATTGACGAGCAGTACTTC.

The chain joins TRBV5-1 to TRBJ2-6, with D possibly being TRBD2 (5 bases). The CDR3 length is 15 residues. CDR1 is SGHRS and CDR2 is YFSETQ in the germline V gene. The V end lost 4 bases, the J end lost 0 bases, and 8 bases lay between the germline ends. The CDR3, as DNA: TGCGCCAGCAGCCGGGATGCCTCTGGGGCCAACGTCCTGACTTTC. Translation gives CASSRDASGANVLTF. The entire variable domain, with the rest obtained from reference TRBV5-1 and TRBJ2-6, is as follows: KAGVTQTPRYLIKTRGQQVTLSCSPISGHRSVSWYQQTPGQGLQFLFEYFSETQRNKGNFPGRFSGRQFSNSRSEMNVSTLELGDSALYLCASSRDASGANVLTFGAGSRLTVL.

The chain recombines TRBV28 with TRBJ2-7, with D perhaps matching TRBD2 (6 bases). The CDR3 totals 14 residues. V lost 4 bases and J lost 2, with 12 bases in between. CDR1 MDHEN and CDR2 SYDVKM come from the germline V gene. CDR3 coding DNA: TGTGCCAGCAGTTCCCCGGGGGTAACCTACGAGCAGTACTTC. Protein: CASSSPGVTYEQYF.

The chain links TRBV7-6 to TRBJ2-1; 9 nucleotides line up with TRBD2. Trimming removed 6 bases from V and 5 bases from J; junction bases left unmatched: 2. The CDR3 sequence is 13 residues long. The germline V gene encodes CDR1 SGHVS and CDR2 FNYEAQ. CDR3 nucleotide sequence: TGTGCCAGCAGGACTAGCGGTAACAATGAGCAGTTCTTC. Translation: CASRTSGNNEQFF.

This clone was seen only a few times. This rearrangement joins TRBV5-1 to TRBJ1-4; 10 positions agree with TRBD1. The J segment lost 4 bases and the V segment lost 4 bases, leaving 4 bases of the junction unmatched. CDR3 length: 15 amino acids. In germline, CDR1 is SGHRS, CDR2 YFSETQ. This CDR3 reads CASSLTGGNNEKLFF. CDR3 sequence (DNA): TGCGCCAGCAGCCTGACAGGGGGCAATAATGAAAAACTGTTTTTT.

V gene TRBV10-1 combines with J gene TRBJ2-1, with D maybe TRBD2 (6 bases). This CDR3 has 15 amino acids. V was shortened by 2 bases and J by 7 bases, with 15 bases between the two germline ends. Germline V gives CDR1 WNHNN, CDR2 SYGVQD (reference sequence). In DNA form, the CDR3 reads TGCGCCAGCAGTGAGAGGGGAGCGGGTGAGAATGAGCAGTTCTTC. It translates to CASSERGAGENEQFF.

The CDR3 region is CASSVVRGSSYEQYF. The CDR3 DNA sequence: TGTGCCAGCAGCGTCGTCAGGGGGAGCTCCTACGAGCAGTACTTC. The chain employs TRBV6-5 and TRBJ2-7; 7 bases map to TRBD1. Per germline, CDR1 MNHEY and CDR2 SVGAGI. V gave up 6 bases and J gave up 0 bases; unmatched junction bases: 8. The CDR3 totals 15 residues.